This T cell receptor beta chain was profiled in a study of cytomegalovirus exposure and HLA in healthy donors. The CDR3 is made up of 13 amino acids. J was trimmed by 5 bases and V by 3 bases; bases with no gene match: 0. Germline V CDR1 and CDR2: SNHLY, FYNNEI. It was with 60 Vbeta and 13 Jbeta primers that the PCR ran. Assay: immunoSEQ multiplex PCR; the TCRdb copy retains only in-frame clones and omits some. The sample holds approximately 160,000 clones; around 80% are singletons and the top ten take 4.9%. Sequencing used PBMCs. The receptor's source is a male donor in good health and CMV-seronegative. V gene TRBV2 combines with J gene TRBJ1-4; 7 nucleotides align to TRBD1. The CDR3 coding sequence is TGTGCCAGCAGTGAGGACAGGAATGAAAAACTGTTTTTT. This gives the protein CASSEDRNEKLFF.